The clone carrying this TCR beta chain was found a few times. The antigen is undetermined. The data are from a study of cytomegalovirus exposure and HLA in healthy donors. Study information: The study's early data release held some 85 million unique TCRs from HLA-typed donors.

Donors consisted of healthy bone marrow donors. Study-level findings and limits: With further analysis later on, most CMV-associated TCR beta chains appeared HLA-restricted. Later analysis identified a missense DCLRE1C variant that was linked to TCR beta V- and J-gene trimming.

Primers: 60 Vbeta forward and 13 Jbeta reverse. Clones were read by immunoSEQ multiplex PCR, and TCRdb kept only the in-frame ones, dropping some. Altogether 200,000 to 250,000 clones are present, less than 85% being singletons, with the ten largest covering approximately 0.6%. The clonotype originates from a man aged 18 to 35 in good health and CMV-seronegative. Sequences were obtained from PBMCs.

CDR3: CASSPVVTQETQYF. DNA for the CDR3: TGCGCCAGCAGCCCAGTGGTAACCCAAGAGACCCAGTACTTC. V gene TRBV5-1 combines with J gene TRBJ2-5, with unresolved D. The germline gives CDR1 SGHRS, CDR2 YFSETQ. The CDR3 has 14 amino acids. Trimming took off 4 bases at V and 1 base at J, with 11 bases between the two ends.